These 6 T cell receptor beta chains originate from one sample sequenced in a study of ipilimumab plus nivolumab after autologous stem cell transplantation. The method was immunoSEQ multiplex PCR; TCRdb's version includes in-frame clones alone and lacks a portion of them. The profile shows approximately 6,000 clones, 80% to 90% of them singletons. Sample: PBMCs, taken in a trial of ipilimumab plus nivolumab as post-transplant consolidation. All receptors derive from a female donor with multiple myeloma.

This clone was observed a single time. CDR3 DNA sequence: TGTGCCAGCAGCCCTCGCCCTAGCGGGTTACAAGAGACCCAGTACTTC. Protein: CASSPRPSGLQETQYF. The chain has TRBV7-2 and TRBJ2-5; 8 bases are shared with TRBD2. The CDR3 consists of 16 residues. The V gene end was trimmed by 5 bases and the J gene end by 2 bases; junction bases not matched to a gene: 10. Per germline, CDR1 SGHTA and CDR2 FQGNSA.

The chain links TRBV7-8 to TRBJ2-5; 13 positions agree with TRBD2. With 0 bases clipped from V and 1 base from J, the junction kept 2 bases outside the gene matches. Germline V gives CDR1 SGHVS, CDR2 FQNEAQ. This CDR3 contains 17 residues. The CDR3 DNA reads as TGTGCCAGCAGCTTAGCGGGACTAGCGGGGATCCAAGAGACCCAGTACTTC. Translating gives CASSLAGLAGIQETQYF.

V is TRBV7-9 and J is TRBJ1-1; tentatively, D is TRBD1 (6 bases). Deletions cut 1 base from V and 5 bases from J, with 8 bases between. From germline, CDR1 is SEHNR and CDR2 FQNEAQ (reference sequence). CDR3 size: 13 residues. CDR3 in amino acids: CASSLEGETEAFF. DNA of the CDR3: TGTGCCAGCAGCTTAGAGGGGGAAACTGAAGCTTTCTTT. Full variable domain (missing parts from reference TRBV7-9 and TRBJ1-1): DTGVSQNPRHKITKRGQNVTFRCDPISEHNRLYWYRQTLGQGPEFLTYFQNEAQLEKSRLLSDRFSAERPKGSFSTLEIQRTEQGDSAMYLCASSLEGETEAFFGQGTRLTVV.

The rearrangement joins TRBV4-3 to TRBJ1-1; 7 nucleotides match TRBD1. The V and J ends lost 3 bases and 6 bases, in that order; junction bases with no gene match: 7. The CDR3 contains 14 residues. From germline, CDR1 is LGHNA and CDR2 YSLEER. CDR3: CASSQIDRESEAFF. The CDR3 nucleotides are TGCGCCAGCAGCCAGATCGACAGGGAGTCTGAAGCTTTCTTT.

About this clone: A much larger clone differs by one base, so this may be a read error. This CDR3 is also generated by other DNA sequences in the sample. V gene TRBV11-2 combines with J gene TRBJ1-3, with 10 bases fitting TRBD1. CDR3 size: 16 residues. J gave up 0 bases and V 3 bases, and 2 bases lay outside the gene matches. The germline CDR1 and CDR2 sequences are SGHAT and FQNNGV. The CDR3 sequence: CASSLTGGNSGNTIYF. The CDR3 DNA reads TGTGCCAGCAGCTTGACAGGGGGCAACTCTGGAAACACCATATATTTT.

The chain employs TRBV4-3 and TRBJ1-2, with D uncertain. The CDR3 runs 16 residues. Between the trimmed V and J ends, which lost 1 base and 4 bases, there was a span of 16 bases. CDR1 is LGHNA and CDR2 is YSLEER in the germline V gene. The CDR3, as DNA: TGCGCCAGCAGCCAAGTTAGGGCGGACTTCGTCTATGGCTACACCTTC. It is translated as CASSQVRADFVYGYTF.